The 17 T cell receptor beta chains below come from one sample, sequenced in a study of blood T cell repertoires in COVID-19. Clones were sequenced by immunoSEQ multiplex PCR, and TCRdb holds only the in-frame ones, with some missing. The sample holds 200,000 to 300,000 clones, 70% to 90% seen once. The sample comprised peripheral blood. The receptors here all came from a man older than 75 with acute or convalescent COVID-19.

This clone appeared a few times. The CDR3 coding sequence is TGTGCCAGCAGTCCGCACAGGGAAGGAAGGGCTGAAGCTTTCTTT. Amino acids: CASSPHREGRAEAFF. The chain combines TRBV27 with TRBJ1-1; a possible D gene is TRBD1 (6 bases). V shed 5 bases and J shed 6 bases, with 19 bases lying between them. Germline V gene lookup returns CDR1 MNHEY and CDR2 SMNVEV (reference sequence). This CDR3 spans 15 amino acids.

This clone was seen a few times. Here the CDR3 reads CASSATGPTYEQYF. The DNA of the CDR3 is TGTGCCAGCAGCGCGACAGGACCTACCTACGAGCAGTACTTC. The rearrangement links TRBV7-8 to TRBJ2-7; D might be TRBD1 (6 bases). The V end was cut by 5 bases, the J end by 2 bases, with 13 bases between. Germline V CDR1 and CDR2: SGHVS, FQNEAQ. There are 14 residues in the CDR3.

V usage is TRBV7-2 and J usage is TRBJ2-3; 7 bases align to TRBD1. The CDR3 covers 14 residues. The V and J ends lost 4 bases and 0 bases, in that order; junction bases with no gene match: 1. From germline, CDR1 is SGHTA and CDR2 FQGNSA. Here the CDR3 DNA reads TGTGCCAGCAGCTCGGACAGGAGCACAGATACGCAGTATTTT. Its protein is CASSSDRSTDTQYF.

The V gene is TRBV28, the J gene TRBJ1-1, with D unresolved. CDR1 and CDR2 from the germline V gene are MDHEN and SYDVKM. V was clipped by 4 bases and J by 0 bases, with 6 bases between them. CDR3 length: 13 amino acids. CDR3 amino acids: CASSYTVNTEAFF. DNA for the CDR3: TGTGCCAGCAGTTATACGGTGAACACTGAAGCTTTCTTT.

The chain is built from TRBV6-5 and TRBJ2-3; D unresolved. The CDR3 contains 12 residues. CDR1 MNHEY and CDR2 SVGAGI come from the germline V gene. V was trimmed by 11 bases and J by 4 bases, leaving 13 bases between them. The CDR3 DNA follows: TGTGCCGTCTGGTTGGCCGCAGATACGCAGTATTTT. It encodes CAVWLAADTQYF.

The genes are TRBV5-4 and TRBJ2-1; TRBD2 matches 12 bases. The CDR3 extends over 15 amino acids. The V gene end was trimmed by 4 bases and the J gene end by 9 bases; junction bases not matched to a gene: 8. CDR1 is SGHNT and CDR2 is YYREEE in the germline V gene (reference sequence). As DNA, the CDR3 is TGTGCCAGCAGCATTGGGACTAGCGGGTCCCGTGAGCAGTTCTTC. Residues: CASSIGTSGSREQFF.

The V gene is TRBV5-1, the J gene TRBJ2-2; a possible D gene is TRBD2 (6 bases). The CDR3 sequence is 16 residues long. Germline loops: CDR1 SGHRS, CDR2 YFSETQ. With 0 bases removed from V and 5 bases from J, the gap between germline ends came to 14 bases. The CDR3 DNA is TGCGCCAGCAGCTTGGTGGCTAGCGTCATAACCGGGGAGCTGTTTTTT. This translates into CASSLVASVITGELFF.

This chain links TRBV6-2 or TRBV6-3 with TRBJ1-2, with TRBD1 as a possible D gene (6 bases). The V and J ends lost 1 base and 0 bases respectively, with 12 bases between them. The CDR3 contains 16 residues. Germline CDR1 reads MNHEY; CDR2 reads SVGEGT. The CDR3 nucleotides are TGTGCCAGCAGTTACTTGCGACAGGACTCTAACTATGGCTACACCTTC. Amino acid sequence: CASSYLRQDSNYGYTF.

The chain recombines TRBV6-2 or TRBV6-3 with TRBJ1-2, with a possible D match to TRBD1 (6 bases). The CDR3 is 12 residues long. In germline, CDR1 is MNHEY, CDR2 SVGEGT. The V gene lost 6 bases and the J gene lost 8 bases, with 13 bases spanning the gap. CDR3 in amino acids: CASSTGTQGYTF. The CDR3 nucleotides are TGTGCCAGCAGCACCGGGACACAAGGCTACACCTTC.

The chain has TRBV12-5 and TRBJ1-2; 7 bases align to TRBD1. V lost 3 bases and J lost 5; bases outside the gene matches: 21. The CDR3 sequence is 19 residues long. Germline V CDR1 and CDR2: LGHNT, FRNRAP. CDR3 sequence reads: CASGFRRGKGGLTSYGYTF. The CDR3, as DNA: TGTGCTAGTGGTTTCAGAAGAGGTAAAGGGGGCCTTACCTCATATGGCTACACCTTC.

This chain links TRBV10-3 with TRBJ2-2; perhaps TRBD1 as D (8 bases). Trimming removed 6 bases from V and 5 bases from J, with 16 bases in between. Germline CDR1 and CDR2: ENHRY and SYGVKD. The CDR3 is made up of 15 amino acids. The CDR3 here is CAIRDTQGGTGELFF. CDR3 nucleotide sequence: TGTGCCATCAGAGATACACAGGGGGGGACCGGGGAGCTGTTTTTT.

V and J are TRBV18 and TRBJ2-2; 7 bases match TRBD2. Germline CDR1 KGHSH, CDR2 LQKENI. With V trimmed by 0 bases and J by 8 bases, 6 bases remained unmatched. There are 15 residues in the CDR3. Here the CDR3 DNA reads TGTGCCAGCTCACCACCCGGGAGGAGGCCGGGGGAGCTGTTTTTT. This codes for CASSPPGRRPGELFF.

The chain uses TRBV27 and TRBJ1-2; D unresolved. This CDR3 region has 13 residues. Trimming took 1 base from V and 8 from J, leaving 11 bases between them. From germline, CDR1 is MNHEY and CDR2 SMNVEV (reference sequence). The CDR3 loop reads CASSLYPSSGYTF. CDR3 sequence (DNA): TGTGCCAGCAGTTTATATCCGTCTAGCGGCTACACCTTC.

This clone showed up just once. The chain is built from TRBV6-5 and TRBJ2-7, with D possibly being TRBD2 (5 bases). The CDR3 is made up of 15 amino acids. Per the germline V gene, CDR1 is MNHEY and CDR2 is SVGAGI. V dropped 5 bases and J dropped 0 bases, with 14 bases sitting between them. CDR3 DNA: TGTGCCAGCAGTCTGGAGCGGATAGGCTCCTACGAGCAGTACTTC. Its protein is CASSLERIGSYEQYF.

V and J are TRBV5-1 and TRBJ2-2; D uncertain. Germline V gene sequence: CDR1 SGHRS, CDR2 YFSETQ. The CDR3 length is 13 residues. The ends were cut back, 0 bases at V and 6 bases at J, with 6 bases in the middle. The CDR3 spells CASSLGLAGELFF. The CDR3 nucleotides read TGCGCCAGCAGCTTGGGTCTTGCCGGGGAGCTGTTTTTT.

The chain couples TRBV6-2 or TRBV6-3 to TRBJ1-4; a weak D match, TRBD1 (6 bases). Looked up from germline, CDR1 is MNHEY and CDR2 is SVGEGT. This CDR3 region has 16 residues. V was shortened by 6 bases and J by 1 base, with 15 bases between the two germline ends. CDR3 DNA sequence: TGTGCCAGCAGCTCTTCTGACAGGAGAACTAATGAAAAACTGTTTTTT. Translation gives CASSSSDRRTNEKLFF.

As concerns this clone: This same CDR3 is encoded by further DNA sequences in the sample. V is TRBV29-1 and J is TRBJ2-1, with D hard to call. Germline-derived CDR1 and CDR2 are SQVTM and ANQGSEA. The V end lost 4 bases, the J end lost 0 bases, and 4 bases lay between the germline ends. The CDR3 is 12 amino acids. The CDR3 sequence is CSVAGSYNEQFF. The CDR3 DNA reads as TGCAGCGTTGCCGGCTCCTACAATGAGCAGTTCTTC.